This T cell receptor beta chain was sequenced in a study of cytomegalovirus exposure and HLA in healthy donors. This CDR3 region has 13 residues. Germline CDR1 and CDR2: GTSNPN and SVGIG (reference sequence). The V and J ends lost 2 bases and 4 bases respectively, with 12 bases between them. Study-wide points: Analysis performed later found 16,951 TCR beta sequences associated with HLA alleles at 0.05 false discovery rate. Specificity of a few CMV-associated chains for CMV antigens was verified in vitro. Prior analysis indicated that the majority of TCR beta V segments exhibited productivity approximately 87% or approximately 30% of the time.

PCR employed 60 Vbeta and 13 Jbeta primers. Clones were sequenced by immunoSEQ multiplex PCR, and TCRdb holds only the in-frame ones, with some missing. This table has about 180,000 clones, roughly 82% appearing once. As for this clone: The antigen remains unidentified.

The sample taken for sequencing was PBMCs. This chain connects TRBV30 to TRBJ2-7; the D gene is possibly TRBD1 (6 bases). This sequence was found in a man aged 35 to 55 in good health and CMV-seronegative. CDR3 residues: CAWSRGGRYEQYF. For the CDR3, the DNA is TGTGCCTGGAGTCGAGGGGGAAGGTACGAGCAGTACTTC.